The T cell receptor beta chain described here comes from a study of T cell responses to AZD1222 COVID-19 vaccine. Points from the study as a whole: Repertoires in all cases were sampled only once the peak T cell response had passed. Spike-specific TCR breadth and depth were elevated following two AZD1222 doses.

CDR1 is MGHRA and CDR2 is YSYEKL in the germline V gene. This CDR3 is built from 16 residues. Trimming removed 3 bases from V and 5 bases from J, with 20 bases in between. A note on this clone: No antigen is known for it.

TCRdb keeps only in-frame clones here, not all; method: immunoSEQ multiplex PCR. The sample comprises about 200,000 clones, just over 90% of which are singletons, and around 3.5% rests with the top ten. Pooled in the analysis were second doses at about 4 or about 12 weeks. The input for sequencing was peripheral blood, taken 28 days after the second AZD1222 dose. The clonotype was recovered from an adult who received the AZD1222 COVID-19 vaccine. The V gene is TRBV4-1, the J gene TRBJ2-7, with D possibly matching TRBD2 (6 bases). The CDR3 DNA sequence: TGCGCCAGCAGCCACCTTTCTTTAGCGGTATCGGACGAGCAGTACTTC. Encoded protein: CASSHLSLAVSDEQYF.